The clone carrying this TCR beta chain was counted only a few times. Its specificity is not known. The CDR3 is 15 amino acids. With 2 bases removed from V and 5 bases from J, the gap between germline ends came to 13 bases. CDR1 is LNHDA, CDR2 SQIVND, per germline (reference sequence). The sample comes from a study of T cell repertoires in cytomegalovirus infection. Notes on the study in general: Summed frequency of public TCR beta families distinguished CMV carriers with the relevant HLA.

TCRdb ran MiXCR on the reads and lists one entry per CDR3 protein. Counted here are fewer than 900,000 distinct CDR3 sequences, roughly 28% occurring once; the ten biggest clones make up around 13%. The genes are TRBV19 and TRBJ2-4; TRBD1 or TRBD2 may be the D gene (6 bases each). This specimen was cultured CD8+ T cells from PBMCs, taken from culture after CMV antigen stimulation. This clonotype was obtained from a human donor in good health (CMV status not recorded). Some clones in this sample may be carry-over from other donors' samples. The CDR3 loop is CASSIWGARENIQYF. The CDR3 nucleotides read TGTGCCAGTAGTATATGGGGGGCTCGGGAAAACATTCAGTACTTC. Full variable domain (rest looked up from reference TRBV19 and TRBJ2-4): DGGITQSPKYLFRKEGQNVTLSCEQNLNHDAMYWYRQDPGQGLRLIYYSQIVNDFQKGDIAEGYSVSREKKESFPLTVTSAQKNPTAFYLCASSIWGARENIQYFGAGTRLSVL.